This entry describes one T cell receptor (beta chain). Its cognate antigen is unknown. The data were taken from a study of T cell responses to AZD1222 COVID-19 vaccine. Study results and limitations: Baseline seropositivity occurred in only a handful of AZD1222 recipients.

TCRdb's table, derived via immunoSEQ multiplex PCR, lists solely in-frame clones and lacks some. The sample lists fewer than 200,000 clones; approximately 94% were seen once. The TCR originated in an adult who received the AZD1222 COVID-19 vaccine. The sequences come from peripheral blood, collected 28 days after the second AZD1222 dose.

CDR3 nucleotides: TGTGCCAGCCGAGGGACAGGGGGCATAAATGAGCAGTTCTTC. The encoded protein is CASRGTGGINEQFF. This rearrangement joins TRBV6-5 to TRBJ2-1, with 12 bases matching TRBD1. Per the germline V gene, CDR1 is MNHEY and CDR2 is SVGAGI. J lost 7 bases, V lost 8 bases, and 6 bases had no gene match. The CDR3 spans 14 residues.